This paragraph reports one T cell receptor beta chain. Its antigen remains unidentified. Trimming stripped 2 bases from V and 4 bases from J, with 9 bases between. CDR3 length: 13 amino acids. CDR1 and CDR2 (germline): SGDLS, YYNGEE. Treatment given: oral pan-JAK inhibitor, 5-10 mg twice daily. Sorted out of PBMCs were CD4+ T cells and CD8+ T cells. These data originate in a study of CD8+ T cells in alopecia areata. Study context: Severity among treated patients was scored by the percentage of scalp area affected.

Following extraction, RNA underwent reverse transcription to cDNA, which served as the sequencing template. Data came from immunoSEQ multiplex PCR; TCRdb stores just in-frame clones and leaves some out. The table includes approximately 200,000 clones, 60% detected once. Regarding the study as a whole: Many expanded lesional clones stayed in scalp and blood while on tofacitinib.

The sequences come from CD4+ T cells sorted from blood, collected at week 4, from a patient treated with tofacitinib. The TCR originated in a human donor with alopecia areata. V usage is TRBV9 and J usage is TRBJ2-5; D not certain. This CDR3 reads CASSVSATETQYF. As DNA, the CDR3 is TGTGCCAGCAGCGTTTCGGCCACAGAGACCCAGTACTTC.